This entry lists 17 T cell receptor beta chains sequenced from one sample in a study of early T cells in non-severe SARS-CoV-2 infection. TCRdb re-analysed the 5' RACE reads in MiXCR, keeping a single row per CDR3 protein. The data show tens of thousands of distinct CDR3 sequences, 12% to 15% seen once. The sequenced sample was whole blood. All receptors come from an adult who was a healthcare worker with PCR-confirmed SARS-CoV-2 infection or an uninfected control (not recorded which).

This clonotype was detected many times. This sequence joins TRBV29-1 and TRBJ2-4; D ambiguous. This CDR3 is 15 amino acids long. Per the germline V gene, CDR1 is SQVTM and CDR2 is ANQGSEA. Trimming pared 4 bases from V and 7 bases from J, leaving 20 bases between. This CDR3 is CSVGSGFYPSNIQYF. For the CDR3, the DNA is TGCAGCGTTGGATCCGGGTTCTATCCGTCGAACATTCAGTACTTC.

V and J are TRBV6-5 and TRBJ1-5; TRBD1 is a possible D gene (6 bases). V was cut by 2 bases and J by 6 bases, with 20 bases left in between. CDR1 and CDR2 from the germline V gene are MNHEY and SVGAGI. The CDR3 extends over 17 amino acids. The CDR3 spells CASSYPFVGQFGQPQHF. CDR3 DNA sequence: TGTGCCAGCAGTTACCCGTTTGTCGGACAGTTTGGTCAGCCCCAGCATTTT.

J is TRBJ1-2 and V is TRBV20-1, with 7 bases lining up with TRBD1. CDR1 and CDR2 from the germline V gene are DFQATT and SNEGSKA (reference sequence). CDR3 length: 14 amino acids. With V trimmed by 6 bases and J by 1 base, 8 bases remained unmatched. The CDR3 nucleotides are TGCAGTGCCCCGGACAGGAAAATTAACTATGGCTACACCTTC. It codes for CSAPDRKINYGYTF.

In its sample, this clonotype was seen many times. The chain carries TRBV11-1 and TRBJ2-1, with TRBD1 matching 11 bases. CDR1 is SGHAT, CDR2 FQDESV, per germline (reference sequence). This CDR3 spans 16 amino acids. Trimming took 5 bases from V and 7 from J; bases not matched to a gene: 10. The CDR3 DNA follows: TGTGCCAGCAGCCCCCCCGGACAGGGGGCACTTAATGAGCAGTTCTTC. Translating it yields CASSPPGQGALNEQFF.

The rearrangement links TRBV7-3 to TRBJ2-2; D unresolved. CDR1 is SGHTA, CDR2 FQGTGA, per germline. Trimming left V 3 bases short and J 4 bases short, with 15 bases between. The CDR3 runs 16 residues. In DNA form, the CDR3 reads TGTGCCAGCAGCTTTGGTTTAAAGGGAAGCACCGGGGAGCTGTTTTTT. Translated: CASSFGLKGSTGELFF. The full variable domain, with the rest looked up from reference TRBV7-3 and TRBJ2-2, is GAGVSQTPSNKVTEKGKYVELRCDPISGHTALYWYRQSLGQGPEFLIYFQGTGAADDSGLPNDRFFAVRPEGSVSTLKIQRTERGDSAVYLCASSFGLKGSTGELFFGEGSRLTVL.

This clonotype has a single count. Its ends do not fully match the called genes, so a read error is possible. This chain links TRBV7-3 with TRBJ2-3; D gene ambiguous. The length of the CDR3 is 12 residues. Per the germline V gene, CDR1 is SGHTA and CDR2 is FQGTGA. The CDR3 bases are TGTGCCAACAGCTACTTTTCGGATACGCAGTATTTT. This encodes CANSYFSDTQYF.

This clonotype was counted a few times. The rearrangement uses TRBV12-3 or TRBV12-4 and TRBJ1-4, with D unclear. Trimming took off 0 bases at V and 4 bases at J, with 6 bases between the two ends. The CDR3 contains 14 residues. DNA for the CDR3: TGTGCCAGCAGTTTAGCGGGGTATAATGAAAAACTGTTTTTT. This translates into CASSLAGYNEKLFF.

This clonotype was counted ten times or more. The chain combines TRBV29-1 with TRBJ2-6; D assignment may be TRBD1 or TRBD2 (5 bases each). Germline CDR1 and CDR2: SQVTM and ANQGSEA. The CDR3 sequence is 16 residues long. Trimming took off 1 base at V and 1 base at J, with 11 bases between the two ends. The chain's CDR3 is CSVEGDWGSGANVLTF. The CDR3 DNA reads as TGCAGCGTTGAAGGAGACTGGGGGTCTGGGGCCAACGTCCTGACTTTC.

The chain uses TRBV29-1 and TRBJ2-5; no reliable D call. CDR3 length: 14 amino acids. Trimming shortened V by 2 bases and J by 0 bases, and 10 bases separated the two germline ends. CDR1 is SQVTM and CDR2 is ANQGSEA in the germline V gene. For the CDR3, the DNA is TGCAGCGTTGAAAAAAGAACGGACCAAGAGACCCAGTACTTC. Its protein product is CSVEKRTDQETQYF.

The CDR3 spells CASSPGDVPKTPYGYTF. In DNA form, the CDR3 reads TGTGCCAGCAGCCCTGGGGACGTCCCGAAAACCCCCTATGGCTACACCTTC. The chain recombines TRBV7-9 with TRBJ1-2; tentatively, D is TRBD1 (5 bases). Germline CDR1 is SEHNR and CDR2 is FQNEAQ (reference sequence). Trimming removed 5 bases from V and 4 bases from J, with 23 bases in between. CDR3 length equals 17 residues.

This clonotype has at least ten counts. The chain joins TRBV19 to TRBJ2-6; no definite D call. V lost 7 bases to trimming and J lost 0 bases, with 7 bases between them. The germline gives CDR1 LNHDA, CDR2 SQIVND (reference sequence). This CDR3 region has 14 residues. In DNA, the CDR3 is TGTGCCAGTAATTCCCTCTCTGGGGCCAACGTCCTGACTTTC. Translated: CASNSLSGANVLTF.

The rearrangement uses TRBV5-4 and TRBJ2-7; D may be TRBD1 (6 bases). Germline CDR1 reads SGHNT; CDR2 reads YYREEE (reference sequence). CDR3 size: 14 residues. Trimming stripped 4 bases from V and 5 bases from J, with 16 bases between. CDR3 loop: CASSQPGQIHEQYF. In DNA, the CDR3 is TGTGCCAGCAGCCAACCTGGACAGATCCACGAGCAGTACTTC. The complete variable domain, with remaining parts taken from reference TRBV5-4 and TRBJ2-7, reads ETGVTQSPTHLIKTRGQQVTLRCSSQSGHNTVSWYQQALGQGPQFIFQYYREEENGRGNFPPRFSGLQFPNYSSELNVNALELDDSALYLCASSQPGQIHEQYFGPGTRLTVT.

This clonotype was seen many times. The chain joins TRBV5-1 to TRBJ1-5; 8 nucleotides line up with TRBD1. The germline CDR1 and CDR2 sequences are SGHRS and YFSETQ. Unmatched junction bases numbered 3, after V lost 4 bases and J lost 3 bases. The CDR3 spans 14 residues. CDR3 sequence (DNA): TGCGCCAGCAGCCCGACAGGGGCCAATCAGCCCCAGCATTTT. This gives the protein CASSPTGANQPQHF. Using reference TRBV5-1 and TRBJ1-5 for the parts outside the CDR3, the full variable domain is KAGVTQTPRYLIKTRGQQVTLSCSPISGHRSVSWYQQTPGQGLQFLFEYFSETQRNKGNFPGRFSGRQFSNSRSEMNVSTLELGDSALYLCASSPTGANQPQHFGDGTRLSIL.

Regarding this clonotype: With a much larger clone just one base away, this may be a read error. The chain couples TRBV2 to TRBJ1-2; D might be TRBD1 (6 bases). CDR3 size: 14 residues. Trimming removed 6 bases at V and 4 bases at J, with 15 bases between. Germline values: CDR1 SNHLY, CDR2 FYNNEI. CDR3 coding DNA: TGTGCCAGCAGACCCTGGGGGCGGGCCTATGGCTACACCTTC. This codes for CASRPWGRAYGYTF.

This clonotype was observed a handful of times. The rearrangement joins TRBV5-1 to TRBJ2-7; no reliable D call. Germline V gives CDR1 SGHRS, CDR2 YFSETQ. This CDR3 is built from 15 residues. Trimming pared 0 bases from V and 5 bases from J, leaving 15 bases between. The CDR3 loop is CASSLGGSWNDEQYF. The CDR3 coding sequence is TGCGCCAGCAGCTTGGGTGGCAGCTGGAACGACGAGCAGTACTTC.

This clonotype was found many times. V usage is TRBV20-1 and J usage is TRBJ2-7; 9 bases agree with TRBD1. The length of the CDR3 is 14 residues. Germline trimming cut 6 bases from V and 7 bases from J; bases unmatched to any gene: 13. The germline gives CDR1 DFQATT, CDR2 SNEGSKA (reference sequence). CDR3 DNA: TGCAGTGCCCCGGGACAGGGCCTACTCGGGGAGCAGTACTTC. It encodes CSAPGQGLLGEQYF.

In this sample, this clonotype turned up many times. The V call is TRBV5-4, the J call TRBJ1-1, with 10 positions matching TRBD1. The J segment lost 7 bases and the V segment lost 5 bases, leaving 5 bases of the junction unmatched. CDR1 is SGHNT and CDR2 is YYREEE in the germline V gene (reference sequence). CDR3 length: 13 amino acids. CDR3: CASRPGTGDEAFF. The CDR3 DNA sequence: TGTGCCAGCAGGCCGGGGACAGGGGATGAAGCTTTCTTT. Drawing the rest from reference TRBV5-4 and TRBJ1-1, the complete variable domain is ETGVTQSPTHLIKTRGQQVTLRCSSQSGHNTVSWYQQALGQGPQFIFQYYREEENGRGNFPPRFSGLQFPNYSSELNVNALELDDSALYLCASRPGTGDEAFFGQGTRLTVV.